The text below deals with one TCR beta chain. Its antigen is unknown. For the second PCR, which ran for about 7 to 11 cycles, a sample-barcoded 5' primer and a J-beta primer mix were used. TCRdb re-called the 5' RACE reads with MiXCR, one entry per CDR3 protein. This table has roughly 730,000 distinct CDR3 sequences, about 56% appearing once. The sample is drawn from a study of blood T cells in healthy people across ages. Healthy individuals of Caucasian origin from Russia, aged 6 to 90, served as donors. The study's findings and limits: Per million T cells, the diversity of TCR beta decreased roughly linearly as age advanced.

CDR3 length equals 18 residues. V was shortened by 4 bases and J by 2 bases, with 23 bases between the two germline ends. Germline assignment: CDR1 SGHRS and CDR2 YFSETQ. The chain couples TRBV5-1 to TRBJ2-3; D could derive from TRBD1 or TRBD2 (5 bases each). This TCR was recovered from a man aged 35 to 55 in good health. Sequences were obtained from blood. CDR3 loop: CASSPIGTVHRNTDTQYF. In DNA form, the CDR3 reads TGCGCCAGCAGCCCAATCGGGACCGTCCACCGAAACACAGATACGCAGTATTTT.